These 24 T cell receptor beta chains were sequenced from one sample in a study of shared clonotypes between healthy human individuals. Terminally differentiated effector memory CD45RA+ cells were excluded from the naive CD8 cells, which were CD45RO-negative and positively selected for CCR7. Libraries were prepared by immunoSEQ multiplex PCR; TCRdb keeps only in-frame clonotypes and omits some of them. The sample carries millions of clones, roughly 95% recorded once. Sequenced input: naive CD8+ T cells sorted from blood. Receptors were obtained from a man aged 18 to 29 in good health.

This clone was counted between two and nine times. The V and J genes are TRBV7-9 and TRBJ2-7; TRBD1 matches 7 bases. Germline CDR1 reads SEHNR; CDR2 reads FQNEAQ (reference sequence). This CDR3 has 14 residues. The ends lost 5 bases at V and 2 bases at J; junction bases unmatched: 6. The CDR3 loop reads CASSPTGTAYEQYF. CDR3 in DNA: TGTGCCAGCAGCCCCACGGGGACAGCCTACGAGCAGTACTTC.

The CDR3 sequence is CASSLQDRAPYGYTF. Written as DNA, the CDR3 is TGTGCCAGCAGCCTCCAGGACAGGGCGCCCTATGGCTACACCTTC. This chain links TRBV7-2 with TRBJ1-2; 8 bases match TRBD1. CDR1 and CDR2 from the germline V gene are SGHTA and FQGNSA. J lost 4 bases, V lost 5 bases, and 9 bases had no gene match. CDR3 size: 15 residues.

The chain recombines TRBV29-1 with TRBJ2-1; 10 bases align to TRBD2. The CDR3 has 16 residues. CDR1 and CDR2 (germline): SQVTM, ANQGSEA. V trimming: 0 bases; J trimming: 8 bases; junction bases outside the gene matches: 10. The CDR3 nucleotides are TGCAGCGTTGAAGATCTGACAGCGGGAGGGTTGGATGAGCAGTTCTTC. Translating it yields CSVEDLTAGGLDEQFF.

At least ten counts were recorded for this clone. The chain carries TRBV4-1 and TRBJ1-1; D gene ambiguous. Germline V gene data show CDR1 as MGHRA and CDR2 as YSYEKL. V lost 4 bases, J lost 8 bases, and 11 bases lay in between. The CDR3 spans 12 residues. CDR3 sequence: CASSRTGMEAFF. The CDR3 region has the DNA TGCGCCAGCAGCCGAACCGGGATGGAAGCTTTCTTT.

This chain connects TRBV5-6 to TRBJ2-7; D remains unclear. Trimming left V 3 bases short and J 3 bases short, with 13 bases between. Germline assignment: CDR1 SGHDT and CDR2 YYEEEE. The CDR3 consists of 14 residues. CDR3 protein: CASSSRDTNYEQYF. The CDR3 DNA follows: TGTGCCAGCAGCTCACGAGACACGAACTACGAGCAGTACTTC.

Worth noting for this clone: The sample contains more than one DNA sequence encoding this CDR3. This chain links TRBV11-2 with TRBJ2-2; D gene ambiguous. The CDR3 is 14 residues long. V gave up 1 base and J gave up 2 bases, with 5 bases separating them. Germline CDR1 reads SGHAT; CDR2 reads FQNNGV. In DNA, the CDR3 is TGTGCCAGCAGCTTAGGCCTTAACACCGGGGAGCTGTTTTTT. It specifies CASSLGLNTGELFF.

The rearrangement links TRBV15 to TRBJ2-1, with TRBD2 identical over 12 bases. The CDR3 covers 16 residues. The germline V gene encodes CDR1 LNHNV and CDR2 YYDKDF (reference sequence). Germline trimming cut 5 bases from V and 8 bases from J; bases unmatched to any gene: 10. The CDR3 DNA sequence: TGTGCCACCAGCTCGTCGACTAGCGGGAGCGTGTATGAGCAGTTCTTC. Protein sequence: CATSSSTSGSVYEQFF.

This clone was seen a single time. The chain has TRBV6-1 and TRBJ2-2; 9 positions agree with TRBD2. Germline CDR1 reads MNHNS; CDR2 reads SASEGT. This CDR3 is built from 17 residues. Trimming took 2 bases from V and 1 from J; bases not matched to a gene: 5. The CDR3 is CASSEKWTSENTGELFF. The CDR3 DNA is TGTGCCAGCAGTGAAAAGTGGACTAGCGAGAACACCGGGGAGCTGTTTTTT.

The chain employs TRBV9 and TRBJ1-3; the D is unclear. V lost 3 bases and J lost 9, with 19 bases in between. The CDR3 totals 15 residues. Germline loops: CDR1 SGDLS, CDR2 YYNGEE. CDR3 sequence (DNA): TGTGCCAGCAGCGGACACACACCCGATGTGGGCACCATATATTTT. Protein sequence: CASSGHTPDVGTIYF.

The chain joins TRBV5-5 to TRBJ2-7; unclear D gene. CDR1 and CDR2 (germline): SGHKS, YYEKEE (reference sequence). Trimming stripped 4 bases from V and 3 bases from J, with 14 bases between. The CDR3 runs to 14 residues. CDR3 in DNA: TGTGCCAGCAGCCGGTGGCCAGGTTTCTACGAGCAGTACTTC. Amino acids: CASSRWPGFYEQYF.

V usage is TRBV9 and J usage is TRBJ1-6, with a tentative D call TRBD1 (5 bases). CDR3 length equals 12 residues. The germline V gene encodes CDR1 SGDLS and CDR2 YYNGEE. Trimming removed 4 bases at V and 9 bases at J, with 8 bases between. The CDR3, as DNA: TGTGCCAGCAGCAGGGGTGGTTCACCCCTCCACTTT. Residues: CASSRGGSPLHF.

The V gene is TRBV27, the J gene TRBJ1-5; 7 bases are a match to TRBD1. V trimming: 1 base; J trimming: 6 bases; junction bases outside the gene matches: 3. Germline V lookup: CDR1 MNHEY, CDR2 SMNVEV (reference sequence). This CDR3 comprises 14 residues. CDR3 nucleotide sequence: TGTGCCAGCAGTTTATTGACAGGGAGTCAGCCCCAGCATTTT. This translates into CASSLLTGSQPQHF.

V usage is TRBV6-1 and J usage is TRBJ1-1, with D uncertain. The CDR3 loop spans 13 amino acids. Germline CDR1 is MNHNS and CDR2 is SASEGT. The V and J ends lost 1 base and 4 bases respectively, with 7 bases between them. The CDR3 DNA is TGTGCCAGCAGTGAAGTTGCTTTCACTGAAGCTTTCTTT. Amino acids: CASSEVAFTEAFF.

With regard to this clone: A read error may explain this, as a much larger clone is one base away. Other DNA sequences in the same sample also yield this CDR3. This chain joins TRBV7-9 and TRBJ1-1, with D uncertain. Germline V gene sequence: CDR1 SEHNR, CDR2 FQNEAQ (reference sequence). The V end lost 6 bases, the J end lost 1 base, and 3 bases lay between the germline ends. This CDR3 is 11 amino acids long. CDR3 region: CASRRNTEAFF. As DNA, the CDR3 is TGTGCCAGCAGGCGGAACACTGAAGCTTTCTTT.

CDR3: CASNSGSSYNEQFF. CDR3 DNA: TGTGCCAGCAATAGCGGGAGCTCCTACAATGAGCAGTTCTTC. The chain employs TRBV11-2 and TRBJ2-1, with TRBD2 matching over 9 bases. The CDR3 extends over 14 amino acids. Germline values: CDR1 SGHAT, CDR2 FQNNGV. With 7 bases clipped from V and 0 bases from J, the junction kept 1 base outside the gene matches.

This clone was recorded only once. Within the sample, other DNA sequences also encode this same CDR3. The V call is TRBV6-5, the J call TRBJ2-2; weak D call: TRBD1 (6 bases). CDR3 length: 13 amino acids. Germline values: CDR1 MNHEY, CDR2 SVGAGI. The V end lost 3 bases, the J end lost 6 bases, and 8 bases lay between the germline ends. CDR3: CASSYGGSGELFF. The CDR3 nucleotides read TGTGCCAGCAGTTATGGGGGCTCCGGGGAGCTGTTTTTT.

The chain carries TRBV4-1 and TRBJ1-6, with a possible D match to TRBD1 (5 bases). The V and J ends lost 4 bases and 9 bases respectively, with 10 bases between them. The germline V gene has CDR1 MGHRA and CDR2 YSYEKL. The CDR3 runs 13 residues. In DNA form, the CDR3 reads TGCGCCAGCAGCCTTATGAGGGGTTCACCCCTCCACTTT. Translated: CASSLMRGSPLHF.

The rearrangement uses TRBV9 and TRBJ2-7, with TRBD1 matching over 8 bases. The germline gives CDR1 SGDLS, CDR2 YYNGEE. This CDR3 has 13 residues. CDR3 sequence: CVLNRDRRYEQYF. In DNA form, the CDR3 reads TGTGTCCTAAACCGGGACAGGCGCTACGAGCAGTACTTC.

The chain combines TRBV11-3 with TRBJ2-1; D is unclear. Germline loops: CDR1 SGHNT, CDR2 YENEEA. This CDR3 region has 15 residues. V was pared by 1 base and J by 9 bases, with 16 bases between. CDR3 residues: CASSLGDGLTLEQFF. CDR3 nucleotide sequence: TGTGCCAGCAGCTTAGGTGACGGGTTAACTCTTGAGCAGTTCTTC.

The chain is built from TRBV11-2 and TRBJ1-5; the D is unclear. CDR3 length: 15 residues. The V and J ends lost 2 bases and 3 bases respectively, with 11 bases between them. CDR1 is SGHAT, CDR2 FQNNGV, per germline. Here the CDR3 reads CASSLLTGDNQPQHF. The CDR3, as DNA: TGTGCCAGCAGCTTACTGACGGGTGACAATCAGCCCCAGCATTTT.

A note on this clone: Different DNA sequences within this sample yield the same CDR3. J is TRBJ2-1 and V is TRBV6-1; TRBD2 is a possible D gene (6 bases). Germline CDR1 and CDR2: MNHNS and SASEGT. The CDR3 loop spans 15 amino acids. V shed 0 bases and J shed 1 base, with 7 bases lying between them. The CDR3, as DNA: TGTGCCAGCAGTGAAGCTGGACTATCCTACAATGAGCAGTTCTTC. Its translation: CASSEAGLSYNEQFF.

The rearrangement uses TRBV13 and TRBJ2-2, with TRBD1 matching 8 bases. Trimming at V came to 5 bases and at J to 0 bases, leaving 5 bases not matched to a gene. CDR1 PRHDT and CDR2 FYEKMQ come from the germline V gene (reference sequence). This CDR3 spans 16 amino acids. The CDR3 nucleotides are TGTGCCAGCAGCCCGCAGACAGGGGCGAACACCGGGGAGCTGTTTTTT. It is translated as CASSPQTGANTGELFF. Looking up the rest from reference TRBV13 and TRBJ2-2 gives the full variable domain: AAGVIQSPRHLIKEKRETATLKCYPIPRHDTVYWYQQGPGQDPQFLISFYEKMQSDKGSIPDRFSAQQFSDYHSELNMSSLELGDSALYFCASSPQTGANTGELFFGEGSRLTVL.

DNA for the CDR3: TGCGCCAGCAGCGACGGACAGGGATCGGACGAGCAGTACTTC. Amino acid sequence: CASSDGQGSDEQYF. The chain recombines TRBV4-3 with TRBJ2-7; TRBD1 matches at 8 bases. V shed 5 bases and J 5 bases; nucleotides not matched to a gene: 8. The CDR3 is made up of 14 amino acids. In germline, CDR1 is LGHNA, CDR2 YSLEER.

The chain's CDR3 is CASKTTGGLGEQYF. The CDR3 nucleotides read TGTGCCAGCAAAACGACAGGGGGCTTGGGCGAGCAGTACTTC. The chain recombines TRBV27 with TRBJ2-7; TRBD1 aligns across 10 bases. V was clipped by 7 bases and J by 6 bases; unmatched bases: 9. The CDR3 contains 14 residues. Per the germline V gene, CDR1 is MNHEY and CDR2 is SMNVEV (reference sequence).